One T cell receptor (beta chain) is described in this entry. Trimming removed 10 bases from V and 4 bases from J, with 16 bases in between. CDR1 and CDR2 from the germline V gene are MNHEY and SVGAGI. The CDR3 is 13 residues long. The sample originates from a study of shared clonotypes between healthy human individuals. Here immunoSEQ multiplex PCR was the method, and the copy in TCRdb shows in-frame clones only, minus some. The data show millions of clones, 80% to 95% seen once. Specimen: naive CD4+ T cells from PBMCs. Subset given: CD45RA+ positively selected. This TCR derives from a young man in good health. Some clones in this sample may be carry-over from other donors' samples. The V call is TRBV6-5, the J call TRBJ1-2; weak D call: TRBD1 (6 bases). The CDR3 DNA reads TGTGCCACCCGCCTAAGGGGGGGCTATGGCTACACCTTC. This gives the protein CATRLRGGYGYTF.